Listed below are T cell receptor beta chains from one sample, sequenced in a study of blood T cell repertoires in COVID-19. Libraries were prepared by immunoSEQ multiplex PCR; TCRdb keeps only in-frame clonotypes and omits some of them. The table includes approximately 280,000 clones, around 89% detected once. Sequenced sample: peripheral blood. The receptors derive from a middle-aged man with acute or convalescent COVID-19. Both conserved end residues are part of each CDR3. The D gene is left open where the match is weak. Clone size is not always given. Where it is, it says once, few, many or a class for expanded clones.

V	J	D	size	DNA	CDR3
TRBV11-2	TRBJ1-1	TRBD1	-	TGTGCCAGCAGCTGGGACAGCACTGAAGCTTTCTTT	CASSWDSTEAFF
TRBV5-8	TRBJ1-5	-	-	TGTGCCAGCAGCCCGGCCGGGACACAGAGGGGGCAGCCCCAGCATTTT	CASSPAGTQRGQPQHF
TRBV5-1	TRBJ1-2	TRBD1	-	TGCGCCAGCAGCCCCTCAGCTCGGGACAGCACAGGCTACACCTTC	CASSPSARDSTGYTF
TRBV29-1	TRBJ2-1	TRBD2	-	TGCAGCGTTCGACTAGCGGGGGCCTACAATGAGCAGTTCTTC	CSVRLAGAYNEQFF
TRBV24-1	TRBJ1-1	TRBD1	-	TGTGCCACCGTAAGACAGGGTGACATGGGTAACACTGAAGCTTTCTTT	CATVRQGDMGNTEAFF
TRBV12-5	TRBJ2-3	-	-	TGTGCTAGTGGCCTTGGCCAGGAAGGCCACGTTGGGCAAACGCAGTATTTT	CASGLGQEGHVGQTQYF
TRBV6-4	TRBJ2-3	TRBD2	-	TGTGCCAGCAGTGTGGAGGCGAGCGGGGGGGCCGCAGATACGCAGTATTTT	CASSVEASGGAADTQYF
TRBV29-1	TRBJ1-4	-	-	TGCAGCGCCTACAGGGACGAAAAACTGTTTTTT	CSAYRDEKLFF
TRBV12-2	TRBJ2-5	-	-	TGTGCAAGTCGCTTAGCGACCTCCAGCGGGAAAGAGACCCAGTACTTC	CASRLATSSGKETQYF
TRBV3-1/TRBV3-2	TRBJ2-1	-	few	TGTGCCAGTGAAGGACAGCTTCACTCCTACAATGAGCAGTTCTTC	CASEGQLHSYNEQFF
TRBV5-1	TRBJ2-3	TRBD2	-	TGCGCCAGCAGCTTGGTATTTAGCGGGGCCACAGATACGCAGTATTTT	CASSLVFSGATDTQYF
TRBV11-2	TRBJ2-1	TRBD1	-	TGTGCCAGCAGCCCGCCGGGACAGGGGCGAATAGAGCAGTTCTTC	CASSPPGQGRIEQFF
TRBV5-1	TRBJ2-1	TRBD2	few	TGCGCCAGCGACGGACTAGCGGGGGGGTCGAATGAGCAGTTCTTC	CASDGLAGGSNEQFF
TRBV6-6	TRBJ1-5	TRBD1	-	TGTGCCAGCAGCGGACAGGGGGGCAATCAGCCCCAGCATTTT	CASSGQGGNQPQHF
TRBV10-1	TRBJ2-7	TRBD1	-	TGCGCCAGCAGTGACGGTGGGACAGGGCGCTACGAGCAGTACTTC	CASSDGGTGRYEQYF
TRBV6-6	TRBJ2-6	-	once	TGTGCCAGCAGTTTTCAGTACTCTGGGGCCAACGTCCTGACTTTC	CASSFQYSGANVLTF
TRBV11-1	TRBJ1-1	-	-	TGTGCCAGCAGCTTGGGAACTCATGGGGCCTACACTGAAGCTTTCTTT	CASSLGTHGAYTEAFF
TRBV5-5	TRBJ1-5	-	-	TGTGCCAGCAGCCACCAGGGGAGTGGTCAGCCCCAGCATTTT	CASSHQGSGQPQHF
TRBV7-2	TRBJ1-2	-	-	TGTGCCAGCAGCTTAAACAGCCCCTATGGCTACACCTTC	CASSLNSPYGYTF
TRBV5-5	TRBJ2-1	-	few	TGTGCCAGCAGCCCGTACTTACAGAACAATGAGCAGTTCTTC	CASSPYLQNNEQFF
TRBV19	TRBJ2-1	-	-	TGTGCCACCACCCGGGAGTCGAGCTCCTACAATGAGCAGTTCTTC	CATTRESSSYNEQFF
TRBV10-1	TRBJ2-2	-	few	TGCGCCAGCAGTGAGGACGGGGTCACCGGGGAGCTGTTTTTT	CASSEDGVTGELFF
TRBV7-2	TRBJ1-6	-	-	TGTGCCAGCAGCCCCGGGGGGGGTAATAATTCACCCCTCCACTTT	CASSPGGGNNSPLHF
TRBV7-2	TRBJ1-1	TRBD1	-	TGTGCCAGCAGCTTTCCTGGGACAGGAGCTTTCTTT	CASSFPGTGAFF
TRBV7-8	TRBJ1-5	-	-	TGTGCCAGCAGCTTAAGGGGGAGTCAGCCCCAGCATTTT	CASSLRGSQPQHF
TRBV11-2	TRBJ2-2	TRBD1	-	TGTGCCAGCAGCTTCGGAGGACAGGGTACCGGGGAGCTGTTTTTT	CASSFGGQGTGELFF
TRBV9	TRBJ1-1	-	-	TGTGCCAGCAGCGGACAGGAATCTGAAGCTTTCTTT	CASSGQESEAFF
TRBV7-9	TRBJ2-3	TRBD2	few	TGTGCCAGCAGCTTAGCCCTAGCGGGGGTTACGCAGTATTTT	CASSLALAGVTQYF
TRBV11-1	TRBJ2-5	TRBD1	-	TGTGCCAGCAGCTTTCAACAGGGGGCCGGGTCGGAGACCCAGTACTTC	CASSFQQGAGSETQYF
TRBV18	TRBJ2-7	-	-	TGTGCCAGCTCACCGGGCAGGGGTCCCTACGAGCAGTACTTC	CASSPGRGPYEQYF
TRBV6-5	TRBJ1-6	TRBD1	-	TGTGCCAGCAGTTACTTTTACAGGGGAAGCGATTCACCCCTCCACTTT	CASSYFYRGSDSPLHF
TRBV12-3/TRBV12-4	TRBJ1-1	-	-	TGTGCCAGCAGTTCGGAACTAACAGGTTTGGCTTTCTTT	CASSSELTGLAFF
TRBV6-6	TRBJ1-2	-	-	TGTGCCAGCAGTCCGTCTTACCTGGTCGGGGATTCCAACTATGGCTACACCTTC	CASSPSYLVGDSNYGYTF
TRBV7-2	TRBJ1-2	-	-	TGTGCCAGCAGCCCAGAGGCGGCAGGGCTAGGTGGCTACACCTTC	CASSPEAAGLGGYTF
TRBV27	TRBJ2-2	TRBD1	few	TGTGCCAGCAGTTTAATAGGACAGGGACCCGGGGAGCTGTTTTTT	CASSLIGQGPGELFF
TRBV6-1	TRBJ1-3	-	-	TGTGCCAGCAGTGAAACTTGGGATCTGGAGGAAAACACCATATATTTT	CASSETWDLEENTIYF
TRBV7-3	TRBJ2-1	-	-	TGTGCCAGCAGCTTATCAGGCTTCGGGGTTAATGAGCAGTTCTTC	CASSLSGFGVNEQFF
TRBV15	TRBJ2-3	-	-	TGTGCCACCAGCAGAGATAAAAGGGGGACAACTAGCACAGATACGCAGTATTTT	CATSRDKRGTTSTDTQYF
TRBV29-1	TRBJ2-7	-	-	TGCAGCGCCTCCCCCCGTACCAGCTCCTACGAGCAGTACTTC	CSASPRTSSYEQYF
TRBV6-5	TRBJ2-7	-	once	TGTGCCAGCTCGCCCAGTGTATACGAGCAGTACTTC	CASSPSVYEQYF
TRBV6-5	TRBJ1-2	TRBD1	-	TGTGCCAGCAGTCAGGACAGGGGGCTTGGCTACACCTTC	CASSQDRGLGYTF
TRBV15	TRBJ1-1	TRBD1	-	TGTGCCACCAGCACCACAGGGGGCAACACTGAAGCTTTCTTT	CATSTTGGNTEAFF
TRBV2	TRBJ1-1	-	-	TGTGCCAGCAGTGAAGTCCGGAGCCCGAACGCTGAAGCTTTCTTT	CASSEVRSPNAEAFF
TRBV11-2	TRBJ1-6	TRBD1	-	TGTGCCAGCAGTCAACCAGGGGGTTCACCCCTCCACTTT	CASSQPGGSPLHF
TRBV10-1	TRBJ1-1	TRBD1	-	TGCGCCAGCCCCAGGGACAGGATAATGAACACTGAAGCTTTCTTT	CASPRDRIMNTEAFF
TRBV5-6	TRBJ1-4	-	-	TGTGCCAGCAGCCGGACATACCGCGAAAAACTGTTTTTT	CASSRTYREKLFF
TRBV9	TRBJ2-1	TRBD1	few	TGTGCCAGCGGCGCAACCCAGGGGGCGCTGAGCAATGAGCAGTTCTTC	CASGATQGALSNEQFF
TRBV5-1	TRBJ2-4	-	-	TGCGCCAGCAGCTCCGGGGTGTTGGGCAAAAACATTCAGTACTTC	CASSSGVLGKNIQYF
TRBV18	TRBJ2-1	-	-	TGTGCCAGCTATCGCGGCAATGAGCAGTTCTTC	CASYRGNEQFF
TRBV6-5	TRBJ2-7	-	few	TGTGCCAGCAGTTCCTTCTACGAGCAGTACTTC	CASSSFYEQYF
TRBV5-1	TRBJ2-2	TRBD1	-	TGCGCCAGCAGCTTGGCGGGACAGGGGCTGGCGAACACCGGGGAGCTGTTTTTT	CASSLAGQGLANTGELFF